This TCR beta chain stems from a study of blood T cell repertoires in COVID-19. Study background: Collection of acute and convalescent COVID-19 samples took place in the United States, Italy and Spain. Nucleic acid was either cDNA or gDNA, and it came from T cells, B-cell-depleted T cells, or PBMCs.

This CDR3 spans 13 amino acids. The germline CDR1 and CDR2 sequences are PRHDT and FYEKMQ (reference sequence). Trimming took 1 base from V and 10 from J, leaving 11 bases between them. Original processing methods: Nucleated cell number was recorded as an estimate derived from reference gene primer amplification. TCRdb's copy holds only in-frame clones and misses some; the assay was immunoSEQ multiplex PCR. The D gene and trimming were derived from the DNA, and the V and J assignments and clone size from that table. In the table there are under 150,000 clones, 80% of which are singletons. The sample consisted of peripheral blood. This TCR was sampled from a man in his sixties or seventies with acute or convalescent COVID-19. The V and J genes are TRBV13 and TRBJ2-1; no clear D gene. CDR3 DNA: TGTGCCAGCAGCTTAGCACCGCGCGGCGAGCAGTTCTTC. The encoded protein is CASSLAPRGEQFF.